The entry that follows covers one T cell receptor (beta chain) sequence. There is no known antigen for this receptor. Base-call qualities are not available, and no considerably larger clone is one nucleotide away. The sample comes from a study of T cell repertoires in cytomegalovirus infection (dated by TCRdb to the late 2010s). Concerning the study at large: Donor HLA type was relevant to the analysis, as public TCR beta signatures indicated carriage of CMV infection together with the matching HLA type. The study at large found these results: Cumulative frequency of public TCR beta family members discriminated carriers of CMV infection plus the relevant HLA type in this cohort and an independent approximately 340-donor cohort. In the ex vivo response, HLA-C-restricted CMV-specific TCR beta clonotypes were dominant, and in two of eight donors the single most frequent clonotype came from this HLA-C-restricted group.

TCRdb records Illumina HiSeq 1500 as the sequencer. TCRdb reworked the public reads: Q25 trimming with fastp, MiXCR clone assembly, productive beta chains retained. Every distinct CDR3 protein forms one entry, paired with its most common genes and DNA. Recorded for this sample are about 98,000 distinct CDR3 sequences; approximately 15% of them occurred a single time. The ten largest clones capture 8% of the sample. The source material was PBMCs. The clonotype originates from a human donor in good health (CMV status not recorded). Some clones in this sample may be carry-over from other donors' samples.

The sequenced DNA: TGTGCCAGCAGTTGGGCAGGGGGCAACTATGGCTACACCTTC. Its coded protein is CASSWAGGNYGYTF. This chain is built from TRBV6-6 and TRBJ1-2; 8 bases in between match TRBD1. The germline V gene (reference sequence) sets CDR1 to MNHNY and CDR2 to SVGAGI. V lost 4 bases and J lost 2 bases, and the count of bases not matched to a germline gene is 3. The CDR3 covers 14 residues, taking in both the cysteine and the phenylalanine. The retained sequence is limited to the CDR3, 42 bases, with the frame set at the first base.